This T cell receptor (beta chain) was documented in a study of T cell responses to AZD1222 COVID-19 vaccine. Regarding this clone: Antigen unknown.

Study-level results: Spike-specific TCR breadth and depth grew following two AZD1222 doses. White British donors predominated, females outnumbered males, and clonal diversity was possibly underestimated. AZD1222 recipients seropositive at baseline numbered only six or seven. After the peak T cell response, and only then, were repertoires sampled.

The repertoire was sequenced with immunoSEQ multiplex PCR; TCRdb's copy has only in-frame clones and lacks some. Of 50,000 to 70,000 clones in the sample, 89% were seen once. The V gene lost 2 bases and the J gene lost 1 base, with 9 bases spanning the gap. CDR1 is SQVTM and CDR2 is ANQGSEA in the germline V gene. The CDR3 extends over 14 amino acids. The chain is built from TRBV29-1 and TRBJ2-4; D unresolved. This receptor was taken from an adult who received the AZD1222 COVID-19 vaccine. The sample in question was peripheral blood, obtained 28 days after the second AZD1222 dose. The CDR3 region has the DNA TGCAGCGTTGAAAGTACCGTGGCCAAAAACATTCAGTACTTC. Translation: CSVESTVAKNIQYF.